The next 11 T cell receptor beta chains were all read from a single sample in a study of T cells after yellow fever vaccination. Via MiXCR, TCRdb re-called the 5' RACE reads, giving one row per CDR3 protein. The table has about 300,000 distinct CDR3 sequences, 7.5% to 9.5% seen once. The source material was CD4+ T cells sorted from PBMCs, sampled 5 days after the yellow fever booster vaccination. Receptors originate from a man younger than 35 who received the YFV17D yellow fever vaccine.

V gene TRBV29-1 combines with J gene TRBJ2-5; possibly TRBD1 for D (6 bases). The CDR3 is 16 residues long. Deletions cut 7 bases from V and 4 bases from J, with 25 bases between. Germline CDR1 SQVTM, CDR2 ANQGSEA. CDR3 sequence reads: CSGRPYRDTTGETQYF. The CDR3 DNA reads as TGCAGCGGCAGGCCTTACCGGGACACGACGGGAGAGACCCAGTACTTC.

This clonotype was detected only a few times. V gene TRBV27 combines with J gene TRBJ1-4; no definite D call. CDR3 size: 13 residues. The V gene lost 6 bases and the J gene lost 2 bases, with 7 bases spanning the gap. Germline CDR1 MNHEY, CDR2 SMNVEV (reference sequence). The CDR3: CASSRNTNEKLFF. CDR3 in DNA: TGTGCCAGCAGCCGAAACACTAATGAAAAACTGTTTTTT.

In its sample, this clonotype was seen a few times. The rearrangement joins TRBV5-1 to TRBJ2-3; 11 positions agree with TRBD2. The CDR3 runs to 17 residues. Trimming cost V 2 bases and J 0 bases; bases outside gene matches: 5. Germline CDR1 and CDR2: SGHRS and YFSETQ. The CDR3 protein is CASSFGTSGGSTDTQYF. CDR3 nucleotide sequence: TGCGCCAGCAGCTTCGGGACTAGCGGAGGTAGCACAGATACGCAGTATTTT.

In this sample, this clonotype turned up many times. The chain couples TRBV12-3 or TRBV12-4 to TRBJ2-4; 8 bases are shared with TRBD2. Trimming cost V 2 bases and J 4 bases; bases outside gene matches: 7. CDR3 length: 16 residues. The DNA of the CDR3 is TGTGCCAGCAGTTTAAGGGCTAGCGGGCCGAAAAACATTCAGTACTTC. This codes for CASSLRASGPKNIQYF.

This clonotype has just a few counts. The chain carries TRBV20-1 and TRBJ2-1, with TRBD2 matching over 10 bases. The V gene's germline CDR1 is DFQATT and CDR2 SNEGSKA (reference sequence). CDR3 length: 14 amino acids. Unmatched junction bases numbered 6, after V lost 5 bases and J lost 5 bases. The CDR3 DNA reads as TGCAGTGCTCCTAGCGGGGGCCTACACAATGAGCAGTTCTTC. As protein: CSAPSGGLHNEQFF.

This chain connects TRBV7-2 to TRBJ2-1, with a weak D call TRBD1 (6 bases). The CDR3 is 15 residues long. Germline V gene lookup returns CDR1 SGHTA and CDR2 FQGNSA. The V and J ends lost 4 bases and 6 bases respectively, with 16 bases between them. The CDR3 protein is CASSWAGPRGNEQFF. The CDR3 bases are TGTGCCAGCAGCTGGGCGGGTCCCAGGGGCAATGAGCAGTTCTTC.

This clonotype appeared a few times. J is TRBJ2-2 and V is TRBV6-5, with 7 bases matching TRBD1. The junction had 2 bases not matched to a gene; V was cut back by 6 bases and J by 1 base. This CDR3 has 14 residues. Germline loops: CDR1 MNHEY, CDR2 SVGAGI. The CDR3 loop is CASRRDRNTGELFF. The DNA of the CDR3 is TGTGCCAGCAGGAGGGACAGGAACACCGGGGAGCTGTTTTTT.

The CDR3 coding sequence is TGTGCCAGCAGCCAAGCTGAGAAGATGAACACTGAAGCTTTCTTT. It codes for CASSQAEKMNTEAFF. The rearrangement links TRBV3-1 to TRBJ1-1; D remains ambiguous. Germline lookup yields CDR1 LGHDT and CDR2 YNNKEL (reference sequence). V was clipped by 1 base and J by 0 bases, with 9 bases between them. The CDR3 length is 15 residues.

This clonotype was counted between two and nine times. The chain joins TRBV6-5 to TRBJ2-4, with D possibly being TRBD2 (5 bases). The CDR3 loop spans 14 amino acids. Per the germline V gene, CDR1 is MNHEY and CDR2 is SVGAGI. V was clipped by 6 bases and J by 4 bases, with 13 bases between them. Written as DNA, the CDR3 is TGTGCCAGCAGAGGAGATGCGGGTAAAAACATTCAGTACTTC. Its translation: CASRGDAGKNIQYF.

There are many counts of this clonotype. The chain employs TRBV4-3 and TRBJ2-1; D unresolved. The CDR3 runs to 16 residues. V lost 0 bases and J 0 bases, leaving 9 bases between the germline ends. In germline, CDR1 is LGHNA, CDR2 YSLEER. The CDR3 coding sequence is TGCGCCAGCAGCCAAGATTCCCCGAGCTCCTACAATGAGCAGTTCTTC. Translated, it gives CASSQDSPSSYNEQFF.

This clonotype was detected a few times. The chain carries TRBV4-2 and TRBJ2-5; unclear D gene. This CDR3 is 15 amino acids long. With 0 bases removed from V and 1 base from J, the gap between germline ends came to 9 bases. Germline loops: CDR1 LGHNA, CDR2 YNFKEQ. The chain's CDR3 is CASSQEGRRQETQYF. In DNA form, the CDR3 reads TGTGCCAGCAGCCAAGAAGGACGGCGCCAAGAGACCCAGTACTTC.